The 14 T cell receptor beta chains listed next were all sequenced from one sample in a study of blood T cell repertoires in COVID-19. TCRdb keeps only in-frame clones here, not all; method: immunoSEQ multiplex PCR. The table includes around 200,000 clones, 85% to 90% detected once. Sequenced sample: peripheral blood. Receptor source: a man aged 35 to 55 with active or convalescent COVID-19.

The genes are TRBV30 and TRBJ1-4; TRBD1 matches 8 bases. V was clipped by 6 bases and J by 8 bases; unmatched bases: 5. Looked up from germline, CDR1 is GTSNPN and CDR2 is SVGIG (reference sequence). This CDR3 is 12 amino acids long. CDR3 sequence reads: CACDRGEEKLFF. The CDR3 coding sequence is TGTGCCTGCGACAGGGGAGAGGAAAAACTGTTTTTT.

CDR3 region: CASSTGTGNSPLHF. The CDR3 nucleotides are TGTGCCAGCAGCACCGGGACAGGGAATTCACCCCTCCACTTT. The chain combines TRBV28 with TRBJ1-6; TRBD1 matches 9 bases. The germline CDR1 and CDR2 sequences are MDHEN and SYDVKM. The CDR3 covers 14 residues. Trimming at V came to 6 bases and at J to 7 bases, leaving 4 bases not matched to a gene. Complete variable domain (other parts from reference TRBV28 and TRBJ1-6): DVKVTQSSRYLVKRTGEKVFLECVQDMDHENMFWYRQDPGLGLRLIYFSYDVKMKEKGDIPEGYSVSREKKERFSLILESASTNQTSMYLCASSTGTGNSPLHFGNGTRLTVT.

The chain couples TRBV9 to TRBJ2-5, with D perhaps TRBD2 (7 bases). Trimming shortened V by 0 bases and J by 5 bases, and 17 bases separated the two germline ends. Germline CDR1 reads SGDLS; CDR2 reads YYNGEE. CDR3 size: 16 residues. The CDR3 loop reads CASSVGGGGARETQYF. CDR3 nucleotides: TGTGCCAGCAGCGTAGGTGGTGGGGGGGCGAGGGAGACCCAGTACTTC.

The CDR3 DNA is TGTGCCACCAGCAGAGACCACTCCCTCAGGGGTGTCTATGGCTACACCTTC. Translating it yields CATSRDHSLRGVYGYTF. This sequence joins TRBV15 and TRBJ1-2, with a possible D match to TRBD1 (6 bases). Trimming cost V 0 bases and J 4 bases, with 18 bases left between them. Germline CDR1 LNHNV, CDR2 YYDKDF (reference sequence). The length of the CDR3 is 17 residues.

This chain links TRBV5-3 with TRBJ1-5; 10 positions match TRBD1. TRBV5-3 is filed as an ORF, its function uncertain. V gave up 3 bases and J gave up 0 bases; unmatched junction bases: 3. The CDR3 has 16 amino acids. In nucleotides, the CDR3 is TGTGCCAGAAGCTGGGGGACAGGGGATAGCAATCAGCCCCAGCATTTT. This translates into CARSWGTGDSNQPQHF.

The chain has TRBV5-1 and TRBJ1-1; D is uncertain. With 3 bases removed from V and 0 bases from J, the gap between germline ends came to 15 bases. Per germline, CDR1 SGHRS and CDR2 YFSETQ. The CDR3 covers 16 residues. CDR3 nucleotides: TGCGCCAGCAGCTGGGTGGGTGGAGGCATGAACACTGAAGCTTTCTTT. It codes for CASSWVGGGMNTEAFF.

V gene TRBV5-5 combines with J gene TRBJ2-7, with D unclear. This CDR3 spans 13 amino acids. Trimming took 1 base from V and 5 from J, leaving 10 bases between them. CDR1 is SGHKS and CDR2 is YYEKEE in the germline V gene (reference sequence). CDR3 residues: CASSLSRAHEQYF. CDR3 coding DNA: TGTGCCAGCAGCTTGTCTAGAGCCCACGAGCAGTACTTC.

The CDR3, as DNA: TGTGCCAGCAGCAAGGGCGGGATCAGCAATCAGCCCCAGCATTTT. Its translation: CASSKGGISNQPQHF. V is TRBV21-1 and J is TRBJ1-5. TRBV21-1 is classified as a pseudogene. The CDR3 totals 15 residues.

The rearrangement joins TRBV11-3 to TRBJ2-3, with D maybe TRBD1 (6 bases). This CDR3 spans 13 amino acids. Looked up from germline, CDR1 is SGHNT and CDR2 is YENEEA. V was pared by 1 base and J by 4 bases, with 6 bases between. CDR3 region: CASSLGTADTQYF. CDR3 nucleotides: TGTGCCAGCAGCTTAGGGACAGCAGATACGCAGTATTTT.

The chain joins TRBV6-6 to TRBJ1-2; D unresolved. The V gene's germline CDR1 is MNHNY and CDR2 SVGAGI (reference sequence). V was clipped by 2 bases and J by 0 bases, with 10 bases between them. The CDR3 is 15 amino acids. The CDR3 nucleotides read TGTGCCAGCAGTTACGGAATGGGAGCTAACTATGGCTACACCTTC. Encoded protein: CASSYGMGANYGYTF.

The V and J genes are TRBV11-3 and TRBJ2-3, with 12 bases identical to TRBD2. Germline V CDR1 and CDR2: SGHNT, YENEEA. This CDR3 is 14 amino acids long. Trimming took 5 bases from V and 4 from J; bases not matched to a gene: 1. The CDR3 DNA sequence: TGTGCCAGCAGCCGGACTAGCGGGGCAGATACGCAGTATTTT. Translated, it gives CASSRTSGADTQYF.

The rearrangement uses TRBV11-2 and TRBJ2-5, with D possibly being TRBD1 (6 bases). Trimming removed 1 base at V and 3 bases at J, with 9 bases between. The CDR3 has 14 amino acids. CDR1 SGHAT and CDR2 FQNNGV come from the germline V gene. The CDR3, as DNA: TGTGCCAGCAGCTTAGGCCCAGGGGAAGAGACCCAGTACTTC. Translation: CASSLGPGEETQYF. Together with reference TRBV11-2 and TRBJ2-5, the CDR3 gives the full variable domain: EAGVAQSPRYKIIEKRQSVAFWCNPISGHATLYWYQQILGQGPKLLIQFQNNGVVDDSQLPKDRFSAERLKGVDSTLKIQPAKLEDSAVYLCASSLGPGEETQYFGPGTRLLVL.

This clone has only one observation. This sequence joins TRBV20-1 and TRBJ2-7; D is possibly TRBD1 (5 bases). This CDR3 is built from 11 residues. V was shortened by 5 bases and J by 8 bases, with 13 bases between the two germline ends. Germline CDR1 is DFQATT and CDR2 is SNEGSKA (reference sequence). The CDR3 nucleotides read TGCAGTGCTTACGACAGCCCAAAGCAGTACTTC. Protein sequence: CSAYDSPKQYF.

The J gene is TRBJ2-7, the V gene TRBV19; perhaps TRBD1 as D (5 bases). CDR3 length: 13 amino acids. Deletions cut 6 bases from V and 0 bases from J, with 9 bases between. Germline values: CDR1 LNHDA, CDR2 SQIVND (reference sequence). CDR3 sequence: CASRKQDSYEQYF. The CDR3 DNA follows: TGTGCCAGTAGAAAACAGGACTCCTACGAGCAGTACTTC.